This entry is about one T cell receptor beta chain. Its antigen is not identified. These data originate in a study of vaccination and CD4 T cells after COVID-19. The assay that was used to sequence DNA from cultured CD4+ T cells was the Oncomine TCR Beta short-read assay. Genomic DNA from cultured CD4+ T cells was extracted. Via MiXCR, TCRdb re-called the PCR reads, giving one row per CDR3 protein. This table has under 5,500 distinct CDR3 sequences, approximately 78% appearing once. Per germline, CDR1 SGHTA and CDR2 FQGNSA. The CDR3 extends over 14 amino acids. V was clipped by 5 bases and J by 2 bases; unmatched bases: 3. As for treatment: roughly ten-day PBMC culture with coronavirus spike peptide pools or control peptides (ViraFEST assay).

V usage is TRBV7-2 and J usage is TRBJ1-2; 9 bases fit TRBD1. Source material: CD4+ T cells from blood, cultured in vitro. The sequence was collected from a human donor who had recovered from COVID-19. Here the CDR3 DNA reads TGTGCCAGCAGCCGGGGGACAGGGAACTATGGCTACACCTTC. Amino acid sequence: CASSRGTGNYGYTF.